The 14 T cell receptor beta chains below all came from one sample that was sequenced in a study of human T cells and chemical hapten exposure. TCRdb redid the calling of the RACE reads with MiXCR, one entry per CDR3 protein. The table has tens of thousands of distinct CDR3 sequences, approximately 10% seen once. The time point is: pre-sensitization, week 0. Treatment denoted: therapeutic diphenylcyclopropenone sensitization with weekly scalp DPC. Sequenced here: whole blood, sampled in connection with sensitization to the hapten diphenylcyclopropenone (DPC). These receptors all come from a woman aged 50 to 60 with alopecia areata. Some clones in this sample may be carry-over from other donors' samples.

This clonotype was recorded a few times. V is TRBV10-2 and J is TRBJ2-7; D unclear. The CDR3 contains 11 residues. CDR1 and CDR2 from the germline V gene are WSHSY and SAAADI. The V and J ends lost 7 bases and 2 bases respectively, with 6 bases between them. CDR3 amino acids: CASTSTYEQYF. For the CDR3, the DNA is TGCGCCAGCACGAGCACCTACGAGCAGTACTTC.

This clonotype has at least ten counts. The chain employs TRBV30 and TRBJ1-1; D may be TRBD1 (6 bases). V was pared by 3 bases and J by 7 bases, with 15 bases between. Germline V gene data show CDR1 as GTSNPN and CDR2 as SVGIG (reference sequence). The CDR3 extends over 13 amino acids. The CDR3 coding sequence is TGTGCCTGGAGCCGAATCGGACAGATTGAAGCTTTCTTT. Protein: CAWSRIGQIEAFF.

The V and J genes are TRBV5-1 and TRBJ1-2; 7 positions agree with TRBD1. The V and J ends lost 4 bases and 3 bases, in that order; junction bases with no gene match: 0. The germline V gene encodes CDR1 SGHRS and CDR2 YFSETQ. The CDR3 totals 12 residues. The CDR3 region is CASSGQDYGYTF. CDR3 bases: TGCGCCAGCAGCGGACAGGACTATGGCTACACCTTC.

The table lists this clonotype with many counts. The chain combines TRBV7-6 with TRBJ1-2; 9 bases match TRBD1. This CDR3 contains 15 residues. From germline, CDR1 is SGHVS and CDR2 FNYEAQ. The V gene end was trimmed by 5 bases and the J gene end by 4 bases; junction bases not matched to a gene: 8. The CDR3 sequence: CASSPGQGRAYGYTF. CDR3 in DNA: TGTGCCAGCAGCCCCGGACAGGGGCGGGCCTATGGCTACACCTTC.

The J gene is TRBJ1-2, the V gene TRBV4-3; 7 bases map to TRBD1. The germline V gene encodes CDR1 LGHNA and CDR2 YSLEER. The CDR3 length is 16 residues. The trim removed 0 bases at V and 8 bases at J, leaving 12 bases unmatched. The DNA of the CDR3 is TGCGCCAGCAGCCAAGATCATTTAGGGGGCCAGGGCGGCTACACCTTC. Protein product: CASSQDHLGGQGGYTF.

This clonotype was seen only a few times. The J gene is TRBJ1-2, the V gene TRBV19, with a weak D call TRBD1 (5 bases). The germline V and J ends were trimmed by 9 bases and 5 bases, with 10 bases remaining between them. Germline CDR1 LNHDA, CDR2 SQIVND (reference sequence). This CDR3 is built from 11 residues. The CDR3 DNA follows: TGTGCCAGCAGGGTCAAGTATGGCTACACCTTC. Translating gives CASRVKYGYTF.

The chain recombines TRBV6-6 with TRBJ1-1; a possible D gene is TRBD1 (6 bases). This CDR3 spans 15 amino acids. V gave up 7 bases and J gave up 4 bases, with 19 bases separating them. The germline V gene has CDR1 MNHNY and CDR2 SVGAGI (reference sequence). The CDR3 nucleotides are TGTGCCAGCAACGAGATACAGGGATTTGGCACTGAAGCTTTCTTT. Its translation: CASNEIQGFGTEAFF.

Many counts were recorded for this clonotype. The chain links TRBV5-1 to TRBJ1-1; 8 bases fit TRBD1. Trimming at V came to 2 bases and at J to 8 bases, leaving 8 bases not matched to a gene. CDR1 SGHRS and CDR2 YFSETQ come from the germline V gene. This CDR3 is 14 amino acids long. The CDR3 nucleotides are TGCGCCAGCAGCTTAGCGGGACAGGACAAGGAAGCTTTCTTT. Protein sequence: CASSLAGQDKEAFF. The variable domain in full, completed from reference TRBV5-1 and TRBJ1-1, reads KAGVTQTPRYLIKTRGQQVTLSCSPISGHRSVSWYQQTPGQGLQFLFEYFSETQRNKGNFPGRFSGRQFSNSRSEMNVSTLELGDSALYLCASSLAGQDKEAFFGQGTRLTVV.

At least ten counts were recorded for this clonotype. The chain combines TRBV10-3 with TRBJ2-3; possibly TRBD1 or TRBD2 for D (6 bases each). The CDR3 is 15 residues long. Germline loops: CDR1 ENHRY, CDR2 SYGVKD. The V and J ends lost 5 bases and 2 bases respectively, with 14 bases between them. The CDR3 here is CAISTTGATTDTQYF. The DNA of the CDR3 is TGTGCCATCAGTACCACGGGGGCGACCACAGATACGCAGTATTTT.

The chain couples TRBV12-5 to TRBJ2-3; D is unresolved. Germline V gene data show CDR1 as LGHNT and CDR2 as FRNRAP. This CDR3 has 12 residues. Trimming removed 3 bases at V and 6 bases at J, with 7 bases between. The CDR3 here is CASGLRVDTQYF. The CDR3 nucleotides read TGTGCTAGTGGTTTAAGGGTGGATACGCAGTATTTT.

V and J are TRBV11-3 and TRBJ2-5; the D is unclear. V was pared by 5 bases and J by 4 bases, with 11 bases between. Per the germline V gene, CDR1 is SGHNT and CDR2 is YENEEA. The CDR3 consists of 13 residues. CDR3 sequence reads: CASSPNQGETQYF. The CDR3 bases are TGTGCCAGCAGCCCCAATCAAGGAGAGACCCAGTACTTC.

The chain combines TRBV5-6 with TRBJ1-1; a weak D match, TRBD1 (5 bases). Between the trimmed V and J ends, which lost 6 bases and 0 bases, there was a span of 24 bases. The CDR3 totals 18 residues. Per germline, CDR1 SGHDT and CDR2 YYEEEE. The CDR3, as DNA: TGTGCCAGCATCCCTGCTCCGGGAGCCTTGGGGGTGAACACTGAAGCTTTCTTT. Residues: CASIPAPGALGVNTEAFF.

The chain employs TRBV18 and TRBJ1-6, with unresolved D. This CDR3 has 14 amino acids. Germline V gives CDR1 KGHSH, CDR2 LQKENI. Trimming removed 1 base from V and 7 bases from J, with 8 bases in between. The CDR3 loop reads CASSPLVANSPLHF. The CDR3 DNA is TGTGCCAGCTCACCACTCGTAGCAAATTCACCCCTCCACTTT.

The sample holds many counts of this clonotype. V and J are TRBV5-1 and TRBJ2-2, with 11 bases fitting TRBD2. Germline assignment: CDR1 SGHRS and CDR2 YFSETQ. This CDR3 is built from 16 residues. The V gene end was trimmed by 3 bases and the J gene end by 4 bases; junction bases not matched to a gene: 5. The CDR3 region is CASSSSGTSGTGELFF. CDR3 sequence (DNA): TGCGCCAGCAGCTCCTCCGGGACTAGCGGCACCGGGGAGCTGTTTTTT.